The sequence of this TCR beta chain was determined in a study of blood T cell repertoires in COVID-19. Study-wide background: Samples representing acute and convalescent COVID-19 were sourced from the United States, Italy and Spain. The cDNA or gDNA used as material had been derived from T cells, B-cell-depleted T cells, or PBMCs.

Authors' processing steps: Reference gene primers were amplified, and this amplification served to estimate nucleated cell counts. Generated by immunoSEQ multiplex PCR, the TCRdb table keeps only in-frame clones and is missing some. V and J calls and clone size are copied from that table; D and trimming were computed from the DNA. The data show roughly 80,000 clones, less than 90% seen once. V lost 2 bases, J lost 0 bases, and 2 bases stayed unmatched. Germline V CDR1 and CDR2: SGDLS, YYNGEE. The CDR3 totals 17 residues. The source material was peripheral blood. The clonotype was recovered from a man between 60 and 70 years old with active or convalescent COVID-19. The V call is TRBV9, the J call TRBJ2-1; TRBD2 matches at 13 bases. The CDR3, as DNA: TGTGCCAGCAGCGTCGGGACTAGCGGGGCCTCCTACAATGAGCAGTTCTTC. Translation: CASSVGTSGASYNEQFF.